This T cell receptor (beta chain) was documented in a study of T cell responses to AZD1222 COVID-19 vaccine. Across the study: Whether given at about 4 or about 12 weeks, second doses were pooled. Study findings and constraints: Vaccine-associated CD4 TCRs ranged over spike, dominating at 160-218 and 743-854.

Using immunoSEQ multiplex PCR, the repertoire was profiled, and TCRdb retains in-frame clones only, with some absent. The sample consists of 130,000 or so clones, under 95% of them appearing once. Germline-derived CDR1 and CDR2 are MDHEN and SYDVKM. The junction had 15 bases not matched to a gene; V was cut back by 5 bases and J by 2 bases. The CDR3 consists of 18 residues. Regarding this clone: Antigen: not known.

The clonotype was recovered from an adult in good health. The material sequenced was peripheral blood, taken on day 0 of AZD1222 vaccination. The rearrangement joins TRBV28 to TRBJ2-7, with TRBD1 identical over 10 bases. The CDR3 DNA sequence: TGTGCCAGCAGTCTCGGACCTCCCGGGACAGGGGTTGCCTACGAGCAGTACTTC. Its protein product is CASSLGPPGTGVAYEQYF.